This TCR beta chain comes out of a study of cytomegalovirus exposure and HLA in healthy donors (dated by TCRdb to the late 2010s). About the investigation overall: According to a later analysis, one platform produced both the 100 to 150 validation repertoires and the 666 repertoires of the first cohort. The study aimed to test whether signatures of past pathogen exposure could be identified by cataloging public T cell receptors. A separate validation cohort of roughly 120 different subjects was used in addition to the approximately 700-subject first cohort. High-throughput TCR immunosequencing, statistical association of individual TCRs with disease status, and machine learning were combined to predict cytomegalovirus infection status.

Donors formed part of the validation cohort, which comprised approximately 130 subjects and was distinct from the first cohort of under 850 subjects. Results the study describes overall, beyond this receptor: A later analysis had no HLA typing for the validation cohort, so co-occurrence there was scored across all 120 repertoires. While some public TCRs were present in many individuals, most TCR sequences turned up only very rarely across donors. In vitro tests confirmed that a few of the cytomegalovirus-associated TCR beta chains recognize cytomegalovirus antigens. In the study, 150 to 200 TCR beta chains were listed as associated with cytomegalovirus. According to the authors, the approach could potentially be generalized to other disease states and immunological phenotypes. In a later analysis, TCRs clustered in the first cohort were found to also tend to co-occur in the 120 or so validation repertoires, with approximately 95% of cluster scores above 0. The classifier was reported to diagnose cytomegalovirus status with high specificity and sensitivity in both the original cohort and the validation cohort.

Concerning this clone itself: Its antigen remains unidentified. No base qualities exist here, and no much larger clone lies one base off it.

The library was obtained by the immunoSEQ multiplex PCR assay. Processing in the source paper ran as follows. A statistical classification framework was developed to diagnose cytomegalovirus status using the catalog of TCR beta chain sequences. Here the immuneACCESS table is served through TCRdb, limited to in-frame sequences with V and J called. Missing clones are a known gap in these copies; in checked studies unresolved V genes cover under half, and the rest lacks a known reason. V and J calls and clone size are given by that table; D and trimming were obtained from the DNA. Across this sample there are about 64,000 clones, with roughly 95% seen only once. Approximately 6.4% of the sample is held by the ten biggest clonotypes. CDR3 length: 16 amino acids, cysteine to phenylalanine. Left in the record is the CDR3 DNA by itself, 48 bases read in frame from the first base. CDR1 and CDR2 are read off the germline V gene as SGDLS and YYNGEE. V loses 1 base at its end and J loses 1 base; junction bases beyond the gene matches: 5.

This receptor chain uses TRBV9 and TRBJ2-3; 8 central nucleotides agree with TRBD1. Source material: PBMCs. This TCR came from a woman aged 18-35 years in good health and CMV-seropositive. Here the CDR3 is given as CASSVRTGGGTDTQYF. DNA sequence: TGTGCCAGCAGCGTACGAACAGGGGGTGGCACAGATACGCAGTATTTT.